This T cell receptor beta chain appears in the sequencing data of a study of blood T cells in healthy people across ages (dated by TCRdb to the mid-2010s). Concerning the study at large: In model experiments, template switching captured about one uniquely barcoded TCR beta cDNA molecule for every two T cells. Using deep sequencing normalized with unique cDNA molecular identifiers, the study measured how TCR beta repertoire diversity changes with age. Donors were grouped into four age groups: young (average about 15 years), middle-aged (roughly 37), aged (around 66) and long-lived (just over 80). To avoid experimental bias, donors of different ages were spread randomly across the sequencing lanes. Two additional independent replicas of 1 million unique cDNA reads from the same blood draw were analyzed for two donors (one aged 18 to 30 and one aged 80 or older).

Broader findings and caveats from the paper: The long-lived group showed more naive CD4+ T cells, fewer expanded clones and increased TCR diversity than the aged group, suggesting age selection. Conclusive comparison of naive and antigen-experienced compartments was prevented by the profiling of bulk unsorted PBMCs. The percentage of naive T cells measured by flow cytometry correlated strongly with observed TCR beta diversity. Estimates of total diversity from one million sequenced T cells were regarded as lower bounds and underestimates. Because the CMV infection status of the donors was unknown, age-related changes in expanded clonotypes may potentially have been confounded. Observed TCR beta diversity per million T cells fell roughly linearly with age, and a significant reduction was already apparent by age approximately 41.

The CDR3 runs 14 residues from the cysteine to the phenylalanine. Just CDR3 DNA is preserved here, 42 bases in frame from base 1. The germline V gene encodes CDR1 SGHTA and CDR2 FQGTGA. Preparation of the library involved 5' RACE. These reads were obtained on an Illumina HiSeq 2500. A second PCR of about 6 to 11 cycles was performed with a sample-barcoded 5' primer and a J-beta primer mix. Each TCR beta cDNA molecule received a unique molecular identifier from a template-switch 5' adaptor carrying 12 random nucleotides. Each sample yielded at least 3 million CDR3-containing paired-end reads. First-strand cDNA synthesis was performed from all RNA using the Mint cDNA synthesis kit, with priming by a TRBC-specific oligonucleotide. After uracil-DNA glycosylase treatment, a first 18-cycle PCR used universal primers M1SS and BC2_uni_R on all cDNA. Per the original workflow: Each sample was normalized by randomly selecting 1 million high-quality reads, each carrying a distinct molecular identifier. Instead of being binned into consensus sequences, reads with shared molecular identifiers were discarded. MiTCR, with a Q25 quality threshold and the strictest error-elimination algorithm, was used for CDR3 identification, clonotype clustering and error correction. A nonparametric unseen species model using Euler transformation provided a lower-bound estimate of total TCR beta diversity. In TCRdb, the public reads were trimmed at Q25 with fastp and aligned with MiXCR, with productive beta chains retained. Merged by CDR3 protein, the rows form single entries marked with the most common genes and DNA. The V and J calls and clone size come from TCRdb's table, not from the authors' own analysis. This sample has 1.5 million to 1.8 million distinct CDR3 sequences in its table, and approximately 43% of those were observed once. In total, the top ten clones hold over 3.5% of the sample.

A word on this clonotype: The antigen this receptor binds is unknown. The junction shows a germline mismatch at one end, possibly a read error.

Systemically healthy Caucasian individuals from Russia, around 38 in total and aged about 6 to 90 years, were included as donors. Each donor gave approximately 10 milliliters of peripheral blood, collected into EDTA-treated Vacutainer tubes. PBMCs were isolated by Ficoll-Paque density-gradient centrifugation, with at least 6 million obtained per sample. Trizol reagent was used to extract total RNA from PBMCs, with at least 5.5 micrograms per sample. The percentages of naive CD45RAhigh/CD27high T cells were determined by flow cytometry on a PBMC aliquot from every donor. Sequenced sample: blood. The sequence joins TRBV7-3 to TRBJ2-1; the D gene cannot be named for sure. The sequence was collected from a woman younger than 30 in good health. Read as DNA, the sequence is TGTGCCAGCAGCTTAAGTCAGGATTACAATGAGCACTTCTTC. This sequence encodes CASSLSQDYNEHFF.